The 10 T cell receptor beta chains presented below share a single source sample, sequenced in a study of blood T cell repertoires in COVID-19. The method was immunoSEQ multiplex PCR; TCRdb's version includes in-frame clones alone and lacks a portion of them. The top ten hold 2% to 3% of the sample, which has under 250,000 clones, 75% to 90% seen once. Material: peripheral blood. The receptors derive from an older woman with active or convalescent COVID-19.

The V and J genes are TRBV20-1 and TRBJ1-2; D uncertain. The CDR3 runs to 11 residues. Germline assignment: CDR1 DFQATT and CDR2 SNEGSKA (reference sequence). This CDR3 is CTSQWRDGYTF. For the CDR3, the DNA is TGCACGTCACAGTGGCGAGATGGCTACACCTTC.

This clone was seen a single time. V and J are TRBV5-5 and TRBJ1-3; D ambiguous. CDR3 length: 16 amino acids. The ends were cut back, 4 bases at V and 2 bases at J, with 16 bases in the middle. From germline, CDR1 is SGHKS and CDR2 YYEKEE (reference sequence). CDR3 sequence (DNA): TGTGCCAGCAGCAGGAGGTTCGGAATCCCTGGAAACACCATATATTTT. Translated, it gives CASSRRFGIPGNTIYF.

This chain connects TRBV10-1 to TRBJ2-1; a weak D match, TRBD1 (6 bases). This CDR3 contains 15 residues. The germline V gene encodes CDR1 WNHNN and CDR2 SYGVQD (reference sequence). The V and J ends lost 2 bases and 5 bases respectively, with 13 bases between them. The CDR3 loop is CASSEIGYRDNEQFF. The CDR3 nucleotides read TGCGCCAGCAGTGAGATCGGATACAGGGACAATGAGCAGTTCTTC.

In DNA form, the CDR3 reads TGTGCCAGCAGCGTCGGGGGGTCCCCCTACGAGCAGTACTTC. It yields the protein CASSVGGSPYEQYF. The chain couples TRBV5-6 to TRBJ2-7; TRBD2 agrees at 7 bases. The J segment lost 2 bases and the V segment lost 4 bases, leaving 6 bases of the junction unmatched. CDR1 and CDR2 from the germline V gene are SGHDT and YYEEEE. The CDR3 totals 14 residues.

The rearrangement joins TRBV27 to TRBJ1-1, with D unclear. The CDR3 has 15 residues. In germline, CDR1 is MNHEY, CDR2 SMNVEV (reference sequence). Trimming stripped 4 bases from V and 2 bases from J, with 14 bases between. The DNA of the CDR3 is TGTGCCAGCAGTTCAAAACCGAGTCCTAACACTGAAGCTTTCTTT. Translated: CASSSKPSPNTEAFF.

V is TRBV18 and J is TRBJ1-2; D remains unclear. CDR1 and CDR2 from the germline V gene are KGHSH and LQKENI. V dropped 3 bases and J dropped 2 bases, with 13 bases sitting between them. The CDR3 spans 15 residues. CDR3 residues: CASSPVALVNYGYTF. Here the CDR3 DNA reads TGTGCCAGCTCACCGGTGGCCCTAGTGAACTATGGCTACACCTTC.

This clone was counted once. The J gene is TRBJ2-7, the V gene TRBV5-1; 7 nucleotides match TRBD1. Trimming at V came to 3 bases and at J to 6 bases, leaving 9 bases not matched to a gene. The CDR3 consists of 14 residues. In germline, CDR1 is SGHRS, CDR2 YFSETQ. This chain's CDR3 is CASSYHRGEGEQYF. In DNA form, the CDR3 reads TGCGCCAGCAGCTATCACAGGGGCGAGGGCGAGCAGTACTTC.

This clone was counted a few times. The rearrangement joins TRBV3-1 (or the pseudogene TRBV3-2) to TRBJ2-3, with TRBD2 identical over 7 bases. The V gene end was trimmed by 3 bases and the J gene end by 4 bases; junction bases not matched to a gene: 4. Germline CDR1 reads LGHDT; CDR2 reads YNNKEL (reference sequence). CDR3 length: 14 residues. The CDR3 sequence: CASSQAGVPDTQYF. Written as DNA, the CDR3 is TGTGCCAGCAGCCAGGCGGGAGTACCAGATACGCAGTATTTT.

Comment on this clone: Its ends do not fully match the called genes, so a read error is possible. V usage is TRBV7-8 and J usage is TRBJ1-1, with 7 bases that match TRBD1. CDR1 is SGHVS and CDR2 is FQNEAQ in the germline V gene. CDR3 size: 16 residues. CDR3 sequence reads: CASSILSAGTEQLSSW. The CDR3 nucleotides are TGTGCCAGCAGCATCCTCTCCGCGGGGACAGAGCAATTATCCTCCTGG.

The chain combines TRBV7-2 with TRBJ1-2; D is perhaps TRBD1 (5 bases). The germline V gene has CDR1 SGHTA and CDR2 FQGNSA. The length of the CDR3 is 13 residues. V dropped 3 bases and J dropped 6 bases, with 11 bases sitting between them. In DNA form, the CDR3 reads TGTGCCAGCAGCTTCTCGGGGGTGGATGGCTACACCTTC. The encoded protein is CASSFSGVDGYTF.